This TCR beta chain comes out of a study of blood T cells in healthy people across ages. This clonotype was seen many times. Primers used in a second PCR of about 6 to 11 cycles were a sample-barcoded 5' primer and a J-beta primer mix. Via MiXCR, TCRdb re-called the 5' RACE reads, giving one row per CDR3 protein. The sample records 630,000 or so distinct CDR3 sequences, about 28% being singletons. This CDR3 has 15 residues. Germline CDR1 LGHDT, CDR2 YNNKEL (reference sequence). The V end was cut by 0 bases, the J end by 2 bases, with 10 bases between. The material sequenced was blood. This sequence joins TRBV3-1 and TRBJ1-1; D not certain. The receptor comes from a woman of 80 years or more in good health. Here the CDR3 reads CASSQESGFNTEAFF. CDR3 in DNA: TGTGCCAGCAGCCAAGAATCCGGGTTTAACACTGAAGCTTTCTTT.